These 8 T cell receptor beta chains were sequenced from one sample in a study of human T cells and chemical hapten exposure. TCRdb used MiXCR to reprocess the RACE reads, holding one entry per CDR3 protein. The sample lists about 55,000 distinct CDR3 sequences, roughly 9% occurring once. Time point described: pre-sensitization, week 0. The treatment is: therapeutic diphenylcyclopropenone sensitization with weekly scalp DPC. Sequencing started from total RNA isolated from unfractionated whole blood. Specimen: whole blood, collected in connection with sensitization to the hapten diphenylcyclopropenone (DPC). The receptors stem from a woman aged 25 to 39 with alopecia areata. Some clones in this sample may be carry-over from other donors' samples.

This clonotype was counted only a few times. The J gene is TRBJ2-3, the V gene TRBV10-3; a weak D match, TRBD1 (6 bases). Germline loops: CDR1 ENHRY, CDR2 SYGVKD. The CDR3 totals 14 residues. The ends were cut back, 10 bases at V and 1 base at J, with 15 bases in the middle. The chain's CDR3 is CATRTEKGTDTQYF. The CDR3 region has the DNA TGTGCCACTCGGACAGAAAAAGGCACAGATACGCAGTATTTT.

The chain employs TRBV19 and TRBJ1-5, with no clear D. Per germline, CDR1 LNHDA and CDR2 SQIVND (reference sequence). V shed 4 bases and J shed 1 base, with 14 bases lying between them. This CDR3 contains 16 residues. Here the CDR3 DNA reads TGTGCCAGTAGTAGGGGAGTGGCGATCAGCAATCAGCCCCAGCATTTT. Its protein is CASSRGVAISNQPQHF.

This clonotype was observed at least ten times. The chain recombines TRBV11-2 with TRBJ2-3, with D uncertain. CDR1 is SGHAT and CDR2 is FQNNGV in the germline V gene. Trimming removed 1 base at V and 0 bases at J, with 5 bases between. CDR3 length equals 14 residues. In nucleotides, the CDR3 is TGTGCCAGCAGCTTAGGAATTAGCACAGATACGCAGTATTTT. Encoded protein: CASSLGISTDTQYF.

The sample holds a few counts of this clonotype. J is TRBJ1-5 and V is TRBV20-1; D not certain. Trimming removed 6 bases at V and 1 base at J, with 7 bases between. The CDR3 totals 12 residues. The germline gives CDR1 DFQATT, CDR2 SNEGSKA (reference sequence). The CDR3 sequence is CSAAGSNQPQHF. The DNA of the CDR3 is TGCAGTGCGGCCGGGAGCAATCAGCCCCAGCATTTT.

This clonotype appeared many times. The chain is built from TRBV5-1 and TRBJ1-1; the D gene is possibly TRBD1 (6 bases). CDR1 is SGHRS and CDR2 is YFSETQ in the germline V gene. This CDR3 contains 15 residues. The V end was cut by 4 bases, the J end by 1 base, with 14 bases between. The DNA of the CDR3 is TGCGCCAGCAGCCAAAGTACAGGGTCGAACACTGAAGCTTTCTTT. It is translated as CASSQSTGSNTEAFF. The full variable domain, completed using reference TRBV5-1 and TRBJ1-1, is KAGVTQTPRYLIKTRGQQVTLSCSPISGHRSVSWYQQTPGQGLQFLFEYFSETQRNKGNFPGRFSGRQFSNSRSEMNVSTLELGDSALYLCASSQSTGSNTEAFFGQGTRLTVV.

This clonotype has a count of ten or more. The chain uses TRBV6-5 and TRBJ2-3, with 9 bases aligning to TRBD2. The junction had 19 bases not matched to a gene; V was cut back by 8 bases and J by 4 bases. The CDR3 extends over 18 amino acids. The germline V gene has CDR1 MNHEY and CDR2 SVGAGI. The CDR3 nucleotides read TGTGCCAGCCGACCGGGACTAGCTTTCATCCGCGGCGCAGATACGCAGTATTTT. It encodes CASRPGLAFIRGADTQYF.

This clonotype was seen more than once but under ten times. The CDR3 nucleotides are TGCGCCAGCAGCCAAGGGGAAGGATTTGCTGAAGCTTTCTTT. Encoded protein: CASSQGEGFAEAFF. The chain recombines TRBV4-3 with TRBJ1-1; D is unresolved. Germline V gives CDR1 LGHNA, CDR2 YSLEER. The CDR3 runs to 14 residues. V was pared by 1 base and J by 6 bases, with 12 bases between.

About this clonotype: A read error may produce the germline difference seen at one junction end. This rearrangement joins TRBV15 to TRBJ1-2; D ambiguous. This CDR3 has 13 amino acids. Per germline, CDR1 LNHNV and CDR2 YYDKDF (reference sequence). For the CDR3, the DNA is TGTGCCACCAGCAGCCGTACTAACTATGGCTACAACTTC. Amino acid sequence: CATSSRTNYGYNF.